This entry features one TCR beta chain sequence. This entry is derived from a study of cytomegalovirus exposure and HLA in healthy donors. Use of 60 Vbeta and 13 Jbeta primers characterized the PCR. The assay was immunoSEQ multiplex PCR, and TCRdb's table has in-frame clones only and misses some. The sample carries about 190,000 clones, roughly 77% recorded once. CDR1 is SEHNR, CDR2 FQNEAQ, per germline (reference sequence). CDR3 size: 15 residues. V was trimmed by 10 bases and J by 2 bases, leaving 18 bases between them. J is TRBJ1-3 and V is TRBV7-9; TRBD1 is a possible D gene (5 bases). The sequenced material came from PBMCs. This TCR came from a man younger than 45 in good health and CMV-seropositive. The CDR3 DNA reads as TGTGCCACCCGGGGGGTCCAAAGGCCTGGAAACACCATATATTTT. It specifies CATRGVQRPGNTIYF.